These T cell receptor beta chains were read from a single sample in a study of T cell responses to AZD1222 COVID-19 vaccine. Only in-frame clones appear in the TCRdb table, and some are missing; sequencing was by immunoSEQ multiplex PCR. This table holds under 150,000 clones, approximately 88% found once. Material: peripheral blood, obtained on day 0 of AZD1222 vaccination. These receptors originate from an adult in good health. CDR3s include the opening cysteine and the closing phenylalanine or tryptophan. The D gene is left open where the match is weak. A clone size is listed for some rows: how often the clone was seen (once, few, many), or a class if it is expanded.

J gene: TRBJ1-4; D gene: .; clone size: .; V gene: TRBV4-3; CDR3 DNA: TGCGCCAGCAGCCAAGATAGTCCCGAGGCCCTGAGTGGAGGGGTAGGGGAAAAACTGTTTTTT; CDR3 protein: CASSQDSPEALSGGVGEKLFF
J gene: TRBJ2-6; D gene: TRBD1; clone size: .; V gene: TRBV7-3; CDR3 DNA: TGTGCCAGCAGCTTAATGGGACAGGGATCTGGGGCCAACGTCCTGACTTTC; CDR3 protein: CASSLMGQGSGANVLTF
J gene: TRBJ1-5; D gene: TRBD1; clone size: .; V gene: TRBV7-2; CDR3 DNA: TGTGCCAGCAGCCAGGGCATACAGGGGAGGCAGCCCCAGCATTTT; CDR3 protein: CASSQGIQGRQPQHF
J gene: TRBJ1-3; D gene: .; clone size: .; V gene: TRBV2; CDR3 DNA: TGTGCCAGCAAGCAAGATTCTGGAAACACCATATATTTT; CDR3 protein: CASKQDSGNTIYF
J gene: TRBJ1-6; D gene: TRBD1; clone size: .; V gene: TRBV19; CDR3 DNA: TGTGCCAGTAGTAGGACAGGGCAAGATTCACCCCTCCACTTT; CDR3 protein: CASSRTGQDSPLHF
J gene: TRBJ2-7; D gene: .; clone size: .; V gene: TRBV19; CDR3 DNA: TGTGCCAGTAGTATTTCCGGACAGAGCCCCTACGAGCAGTACTTC; CDR3 protein: CASSISGQSPYEQYF
J gene: TRBJ1-2; D gene: .; clone size: .; V gene: TRBV9; CDR3 DNA: TGTGCCAGCAGCGTTGTGACAGAGAACTATGGCTACACCTTC; CDR3 protein: CASSVVTENYGYTF
J gene: TRBJ1-2; D gene: TRBD1; clone size: .; V gene: TRBV19; CDR3 DNA: TGTGCCAGTAGTTCAGAGGGACAGGGCCATGGCTACACCTTC; CDR3 protein: CASSSEGQGHGYTF
J gene: TRBJ2-3; D gene: .; clone size: .; V gene: TRBV7-6; CDR3 DNA: TGTGCCAGCAGCCCAGAGGTGTCTAGCTTGTTCCGAAATACGCAGTATTTT; CDR3 protein: CASSPEVSSLFRNTQYF
J gene: TRBJ2-5; D gene: .; clone size: .; V gene: TRBV6-2/TRBV6-3; CDR3 DNA: TGTGCCAGCAGTTCTACAGGGATCCATCAAGAGACCCAGTACTTC; CDR3 protein: CASSSTGIHQETQYF
J gene: TRBJ2-5; D gene: TRBD2; clone size: once; V gene: TRBV4-1; CDR3 DNA: TGCGCCAGCAGCAAGACTAGCGGGGAAGAGACCCAGTACTTC; CDR3 protein: CASSKTSGEETQYF
J gene: TRBJ2-2; D gene: .; clone size: .; V gene: TRBV7-6; CDR3 DNA: TGTGCCAGCAGCTTAATCTCTGGGGCAGCCAGAGAGCTGTTTTTT; CDR3 protein: CASSLISGAARELFF
J gene: TRBJ1-3; D gene: .; clone size: .; V gene: TRBV2; CDR3 DNA: TGTGCCAGCAGGGGGAGGAGTTCTGGAACCACCATATATTTT; CDR3 protein: CASRGRSSGTTIYF
J gene: TRBJ2-7; D gene: .; clone size: once; V gene: TRBV27; CDR3 DNA: TGTGCCAGCAGTAAATTAGGGTACGGCTACGAGCAGTACTTC; CDR3 protein: CASSKLGYGYEQYF
J gene: TRBJ1-1; D gene: .; clone size: .; V gene: TRBV27; CDR3 DNA: TGTGCCAGCAGTCCGACAGTCCCGAACACTGAAGCTTTCTTT; CDR3 protein: CASSPTVPNTEAFF
J gene: TRBJ1-1; D gene: TRBD1; clone size: .; V gene: TRBV5-1; CDR3 DNA: TGCGCCAGCAGCCGGACAGGGGAAACTGAAGCTTTCTTT; CDR3 protein: CASSRTGETEAFF
J gene: TRBJ2-1; D gene: TRBD2; clone size: .; V gene: TRBV2; CDR3 DNA: TGTGCCAGCAAGCTGGCGGGGGGGCGTGGAAATGAGCAGTTCTTC; CDR3 protein: CASKLAGGRGNEQFF
J gene: TRBJ1-4; D gene: TRBD1; clone size: .; V gene: TRBV9; CDR3 DNA: TGTGCCAGCAGCGCGGACAGGGGTGAAAAACTGTTTTTT; CDR3 protein: CASSADRGEKLFF
J gene: TRBJ2-3; D gene: .; clone size: .; V gene: TRBV5-1; CDR3 DNA: TGCGCCAGCAGCTTGGTACCTGAGAGCACAGATACGCAGTATTTT; CDR3 protein: CASSLVPESTDTQYF
J gene: TRBJ2-1; D gene: .; clone size: .; V gene: TRBV5-6; CDR3 DNA: TGTGCCAGCAGCTTGGCCTGGGAGCGGACATACAATGAGCAGTTCTTC; CDR3 protein: CASSLAWERTYNEQFF
J gene: TRBJ1-2; D gene: TRBD1; clone size: .; V gene: TRBV7-9; CDR3 DNA: TGTGCCAGTCCGGGACAGGGGAACTATGGCTACACCTTC; CDR3 protein: CASPGQGNYGYTF
J gene: TRBJ1-6; D gene: .; clone size: .; V gene: TRBV20-1; CDR3 DNA: TGCAGTGCTAGAGGGGGGGAACTCCACTTT; CDR3 protein: CSARGGELHF
J gene: TRBJ1-5; D gene: .; clone size: .; V gene: TRBV6-5; CDR3 DNA: TGTGCCAGCAGTTACTCGATCGCTGGGAATCAGCCCCAGCATTTT; CDR3 protein: CASSYSIAGNQPQHF
J gene: TRBJ1-2; D gene: TRBD1; clone size: once; V gene: TRBV29-1; CDR3 DNA: TGCAGCGTTCCAAGACAGGGGGCAAGAGGCTACACCTTC; CDR3 protein: CSVPRQGARGYTF
J gene: TRBJ1-2; D gene: .; clone size: .; V gene: TRBV18; CDR3 DNA: TGTGCCAGCTCACCAGGGTCCGGAACGGTTAACTATGGCTACACCTTC; CDR3 protein: CASSPGSGTVNYGYTF
J gene: TRBJ1-5; D gene: .; clone size: .; V gene: TRBV2; CDR3 DNA: TGTGCCAGCAGTGAAGGGGAGAGGGACAATCAGCCCCAGCATTTT; CDR3 protein: CASSEGERDNQPQHF
J gene: TRBJ2-4; D gene: .; clone size: .; V gene: TRBV3-1/TRBV3-2; CDR3 DNA: TGTGCCAGCAGCCACAGTACTCTAGCCAAAAACATTCAGTACTTC; CDR3 protein: CASSHSTLAKNIQYF
J gene: TRBJ2-5; D gene: .; clone size: .; V gene: TRBV29-1; CDR3 DNA: TGCAGCGTTGATCCAGGGCAGGCGAGAGAGACCCAGTACTTC; CDR3 protein: CSVDPGQARETQYF
J gene: TRBJ2-7; D gene: .; clone size: few; V gene: TRBV14; CDR3 DNA: TGTGCCAGCAGCCAAGAACAGGGATCCTACGAGCAGTACTTC; CDR3 protein: CASSQEQGSYEQYF
J gene: TRBJ2-1; D gene: .; clone size: .; V gene: TRBV7-9; CDR3 DNA: TGTGCCAGCAGCTTAGAGATAGCCTCGAAAGGAGCTGAGCAGTTCTTC; CDR3 protein: CASSLEIASKGAEQFF
J gene: TRBJ2-5; D gene: TRBD2; clone size: once; V gene: TRBV28; CDR3 DNA: TGTGCCAGCAGTCAAAGTGCCCTTAGCGGGGGGGCAGGAGAGACCCAGTACTTC; CDR3 protein: CASSQSALSGGAGETQYF